A single sample is the source of the 14 T cell receptor beta chains below, sequenced in a study of blood T cell repertoires in COVID-19. The table came from immunoSEQ multiplex PCR; TCRdb's copy has only in-frame clones and leaves some out. The profile shows 150,000 to 190,000 clones, approximately 92% of them singletons. Sequencing was carried out using peripheral blood. These receptors all stem from a woman aged 40 to 55 with acute or convalescent COVID-19.

V and J are TRBV27 and TRBJ2-7; possibly TRBD1 for D (5 bases). With 6 bases removed from V and 3 bases from J, the gap between germline ends came to 12 bases. The germline V gene has CDR1 MNHEY and CDR2 SMNVEV (reference sequence). This CDR3 has 13 residues. This chain's CDR3 is CASRAQGVYEQYF. The DNA for the CDR3 is TGTGCCAGCAGGGCCCAAGGGGTCTACGAGCAGTACTTC.

This clone was recorded once. V and J are TRBV29-1 and TRBJ1-4, with a tentative D call TRBD1 (6 bases). The CDR3 has 15 amino acids. V dropped 0 bases and J dropped 8 bases, with 16 bases sitting between them. CDR1 and CDR2 from the germline V gene are SQVTM and ANQGSEA. CDR3 protein: CSVEEGQPQGEKLFF. The CDR3 region has the DNA TGCAGCGTTGAAGAGGGACAACCCCAGGGGGAAAAACTGTTTTTT.

Only one count was recorded for this clone. V is TRBV10-3 and J is TRBJ2-7, with 7 positions matching TRBD2. V lost 8 bases, J lost 2 bases, and 9 bases stayed unmatched. The CDR3 runs 14 residues. Looked up from germline, CDR1 is ENHRY and CDR2 is SYGVKD. CDR3: CAIGFSSGTYEQYF. Here the CDR3 DNA reads TGTGCCATCGGATTTTCTAGCGGAACCTACGAGCAGTACTTC.

The chain is built from TRBV30 and TRBJ1-3; a possible D gene is TRBD1 (5 bases). Germline CDR1 reads GTSNPN; CDR2 reads SVGIG (reference sequence). This CDR3 comprises 18 residues. V was cut by 0 bases and J by 0 bases, with 18 bases left in between. CDR3 DNA sequence: TGTGCCTGGAGTGTTCACAGGAAATTAAAGAGCTCTGGAAACACCATATATTTT. It yields the protein CAWSVHRKLKSSGNTIYF.

J is TRBJ1-2 and V is TRBV28; D uncertain. The CDR3 runs 13 residues. Trimming left V 6 bases short and J 8 bases short, with 16 bases between. Germline values: CDR1 MDHEN, CDR2 SYDVKM. CDR3 DNA: TGTGCCAGCAGCGCCTTTTTAGAATACGGCTACACCTTC. Amino acids: CASSAFLEYGYTF.

The chain couples TRBV18 to TRBJ2-3, with a weak D call TRBD1 (5 bases). This CDR3 contains 13 residues. Germline values: CDR1 KGHSH, CDR2 LQKENI. The germline V and J ends were trimmed by 4 bases and 5 bases, with 10 bases remaining between them. CDR3 loop: CASSQAGQDTQYF. DNA for the CDR3: TGTGCCAGCTCACAGGCAGGGCAAGATACGCAGTATTTT.

This chain links TRBV11-2 with TRBJ2-1, with 10 bases fitting TRBD2. The CDR3 sequence is 17 residues long. Germline V CDR1 and CDR2: SGHAT, FQNNGV. The V gene end was trimmed by 2 bases and the J gene end by 2 bases; junction bases not matched to a gene: 6. The DNA for the CDR3 is TGTGCCAGCAGCTTAAGAGGAGCGGGGGGGCCCTACAATGAGCAGTTCTTC. It yields the protein CASSLRGAGGPYNEQFF.

This chain links TRBV7-2 with TRBJ2-1; D is uncertain. The V gene lost 1 base and the J gene lost 7 bases, with 5 bases spanning the gap. This CDR3 spans 12 amino acids. Per germline, CDR1 SGHTA and CDR2 FQGNSA. The CDR3 is CASSLDSNEQFF. The DNA of the CDR3 is TGTGCCAGCAGCTTAGATAGTAATGAGCAGTTCTTC.

V gene TRBV7-3 combines with J gene TRBJ2-3; TRBD2 matches 12 bases. This CDR3 has 17 amino acids. The germline gives CDR1 SGHTA, CDR2 FQGTGA. Trimming removed 4 bases from V and 2 bases from J; junction bases left unmatched: 7. The CDR3 here is CASSSSSGGASTDTQYF. CDR3 nucleotide sequence: TGTGCCAGCAGCTCCTCTAGCGGGGGGGCGTCCACAGATACGCAGTATTTT.

As DNA, the CDR3 is TGTGCCAGCAGCCTCCGGGACAGCGAGCAGTTCTTC. Protein: CASSLRDSEQFF. The gene calls are TRBV11-3 and TRBJ2-1; 7 bases align to TRBD1. Germline-derived CDR1 and CDR2 are SGHNT and YENEEA. With V trimmed by 5 bases and J by 10 bases, 5 bases remained unmatched. The CDR3 consists of 12 residues.

CDR3 nucleotide sequence: TGCGCCAGCAGCCAAGTTCGGGGGGCGAACACTGAAGCTTTCTTT. This translates into CASSQVRGANTEAFF. This rearrangement joins TRBV4-1 to TRBJ1-1; D might be TRBD1 (6 bases). V was shortened by 1 base and J by 1 base, with 10 bases between the two germline ends. Germline V gene sequence: CDR1 MGHRA, CDR2 YSYEKL. The CDR3 totals 15 residues.

The V and J genes are TRBV24-1 and TRBJ2-6; 11 positions agree with TRBD1. Germline V gene data show CDR1 as KGHDR and CDR2 as SFDVKD. J was trimmed by 1 base and V by 9 bases; bases with no gene match: 4. CDR3 length equals 16 residues. Here the CDR3 reads CATADRGRSGANVLTF. Here the CDR3 DNA reads TGTGCCACCGCGGACAGGGGGCGATCTGGGGCCAACGTCCTGACTTTC.

J is TRBJ2-1 and V is TRBV9, with D possibly TRBD1 on 5 matching bases. The CDR3 sequence is 14 residues long. Germline CDR1 reads SGDLS; CDR2 reads YYNGEE. V was cut by 4 bases and J by 4 bases, with 12 bases left in between. CDR3 bases: TGTGCCAGCAGCCCCCCCGCAGGGTACAATGAGCAGTTCTTC. It codes for CASSPPAGYNEQFF.

The chain uses TRBV28 and TRBJ2-1; 11 bases fit TRBD2. The junction had 5 bases not matched to a gene; V was cut back by 5 bases and J by 5 bases. Germline V gives CDR1 MDHEN, CDR2 SYDVKM. This CDR3 spans 15 amino acids. CDR3 DNA sequence: TGTGCCAGCAGTAGACAACTAGCGGGGGACAATGAGCAGTTCTTC. Protein sequence: CASSRQLAGDNEQFF. The whole variable domain, remainder taken from reference TRBV28 and TRBJ2-1, is DVKVTQSSRYLVKRTGEKVFLECVQDMDHENMFWYRQDPGLGLRLIYFSYDVKMKEKGDIPEGYSVSREKKERFSLILESASTNQTSMYLCASSRQLAGDNEQFFGPGTRLTVL.